This entry lists 11 T cell receptor beta chains sequenced from one sample in a study of shared clonotypes between healthy human individuals (TCRdb year 2020). To prepare the library, the immunoSEQ multiplex PCR assay was applied. Drawn from immuneACCESS, this table holds only the in-frame rearrangements with V and J called that TCRdb kept. Clones are partly lost; checked studies trace under half to an unresolved V gene and leave the rest unexplained. This sample lists about 1 million clones; around 76% were detected once. The ten top clones hold 1.4% of the sample. The sample comprised memory CD4+ T cells sorted from blood. In light of the paper, this sample's cell subset or site label describes: CD45RA-negative fraction. The origin of the receptors is a man aged 18 to 29 in good health.

This chain joins TRBV7-2 and TRBJ2-7; no clear D gene. The CDR3 has 13 residues. V gave up 2 bases and J gave up 3 bases, with 8 bases separating them. Germline V gene data show CDR1 as SGHTA and CDR2 as FQGNSA. The CDR3 spells CASSLNPGYEQYF. The CDR3 DNA is TGTGCCAGCAGCTTAAACCCTGGCTACGAGCAGTACTTC.

The chain combines TRBV29-1 with TRBJ2-1, with 9 positions matching TRBD2. The CDR3 contains 12 residues. Trimming removed 6 bases from V and 6 bases from J; junction bases left unmatched: 3. The germline V gene encodes CDR1 SQVTM and CDR2 ANQGSEA. The CDR3 here is CSVLSGSNEQFF. Here the CDR3 DNA reads TGCAGCGTCCTTAGCGGGAGCAATGAGCAGTTCTTC.

Comment on this clone: Other nucleotide sequences from this sample produce the same CDR3. The chain recombines TRBV5-1 with TRBJ1-1, with a tentative D call TRBD1 (5 bases). V lost 1 base and J 1 base, leaving 8 bases between the germline ends. CDR1 is SGHRS and CDR2 is YFSETQ in the germline V gene. This CDR3 contains 14 residues. In DNA, the CDR3 is TGCGCCAGCAGCTTGACAACAGGGAACACTGAAGCTTTCTTT. Translation gives CASSLTTGNTEAFF.

This clone was picked up a small number of times. Other DNA sequences in this sample translate to the same CDR3. The chain has TRBV30 and TRBJ1-1, with unresolved D. The CDR3 runs 13 residues. V lost 0 bases and J lost 1, with 6 bases in between. Germline V CDR1 and CDR2: GTSNPN, SVGIG (reference sequence). Here the CDR3 DNA reads TGTGCCTGGAGTGTATACCAGAACACTGAAGCTTTCTTT. Protein sequence: CAWSVYQNTEAFF. The full variable domain, in which reference TRBV30 and TRBJ1-1 provide the parts outside the CDR3, is SQTIHQWPATLVQPVGSPLSLECTVEGTSNPNLYWYRQAAGRGLQLLFYSVGIGQISSEVPQNLSASRPQDRQFILSSKKLLLSDSGFYLCAWSVYQNTEAFFGQGTRLTVV.

A few counts support this clone. V is TRBV11-2 and J is TRBJ2-5, with 9 nucleotides matching TRBD1. Losses at the gene ends were 6 bases for V and 4 bases for J; bases not matched to a gene: 6. This CDR3 is 14 amino acids long. In germline, CDR1 is SGHAT, CDR2 FQNNGV. CDR3 in amino acids: CASSRDRASETQYF. DNA of the CDR3: TGTGCCAGCAGTCGGGACAGGGCATCAGAGACCCAGTACTTC. Complete variable domain (other parts from reference TRBV11-2 and TRBJ2-5): EAGVAQSPRYKIIEKRQSVAFWCNPISGHATLYWYQQILGQGPKLLIQFQNNGVVDDSQLPKDRFSAERLKGVDSTLKIQPAKLEDSAVYLCASSRDRASETQYFGPGTRLLVL.

This clone has just one count. Here the CDR3 reads CASGFSQGLATNEKLFF. In DNA, the CDR3 is TGTGCTAGTGGTTTTAGTCAGGGCTTAGCAACTAATGAAAAACTGTTTTTT. The V gene is TRBV12-5, the J gene TRBJ1-4, with TRBD1 as a possible D gene (5 bases). Germline V gives CDR1 LGHNT, CDR2 FRNRAP. V was clipped by 3 bases and J by 0 bases, with 14 bases between them. CDR3 length: 17 amino acids.

This clone occurred once. V usage is TRBV2 and J usage is TRBJ1-1; possible D gene TRBD1, 6 bases. CDR1 and CDR2 from the germline V gene are SNHLY and FYNNEI. V was pared by 4 bases and J by 4 bases, with 13 bases between. This CDR3 comprises 14 residues. The CDR3 region is CASSAGGIGTEAFF. CDR3 coding DNA: TGTGCCAGCAGTGCGGGGGGCATCGGCACTGAAGCTTTCTTT.

CDR3 DNA: TGTGCCAGCAGCCCAGACGGCGGGAGGGCCACAACCGGGGAGCTGTTTTTT. It specifies CASSPDGGRATTGELFF. J is TRBJ2-2 and V is TRBV5-4, with TRBD2 matching 9 bases. Germline-derived CDR1 and CDR2 are SGHNT and YYREEE (reference sequence). The CDR3 has 17 residues. J gave up 5 bases and V 4 bases, and 12 bases lay outside the gene matches.

For this clone: Within the sample, other DNA sequences also encode this same CDR3. The V and J genes are TRBV5-1 and TRBJ2-1, with 8 bases identical to TRBD2. This CDR3 region has 15 residues. Germline V lookup: CDR1 SGHRS, CDR2 YFSETQ. V gave up 3 bases and J gave up 4 bases; unmatched junction bases: 6. The CDR3 DNA is TGCGCCAGCAGCTCCCTGGCGGGGGGATACAATGAGCAGTTCTTC. It specifies CASSSLAGGYNEQFF.

The chain is built from TRBV7-6 and TRBJ2-7; no clear D gene. Germline CDR1 reads SGHVS; CDR2 reads FNYEAQ. Trimming took off 1 base at V and 2 bases at J, with 9 bases between the two ends. There are 14 residues in the CDR3. CDR3 sequence: CASSLGGAAYEQYF. The CDR3 coding sequence is TGTGCCAGCAGCTTAGGGGGTGCAGCCTACGAGCAGTACTTC.

The chain links TRBV6-5 to TRBJ1-4, with 11 bases identical to TRBD1. Per the germline V gene, CDR1 is MNHEY and CDR2 is SVGAGI. The trim removed 8 bases at V and 8 bases at J, leaving 4 bases unmatched. The CDR3 loop spans 13 amino acids. The CDR3 DNA is TGTGCCAGCCGAGGGACAGGGGGAGAAAAACTGTTTTTT. Protein: CASRGTGGEKLFF.